Detailed here is one TCR beta chain. V was clipped by 5 bases and J by 8 bases; unmatched bases: 17. Germline-derived CDR1 and CDR2 are SGHNT and YENEEA. The CDR3 spans 17 residues. The sample is drawn from a study of brain metastases from non-small cell lung cancer. Measured with immunoSEQ multiplex PCR; TCRdb has only the in-frame clones, and not every one. The sample has thousands of clones; 65% to 85% are singletons. The chain links TRBV11-3 to TRBJ2-4; 8 bases align to TRBD2. The sample consisted of tumor-adjacent normal tissue. The receptor's source is a donor at least 40 years old with non-small cell lung cancer. CDR3 protein: CASSPPTSEGFRHIQYF. CDR3 DNA sequence: TGTGCCAGCAGCCCGCCGACTAGCGAGGGGTTTCGACACATTCAGTACTTC.